The T cell receptor (beta chain) described here comes from a study of blood T cells in healthy people across ages. Findings of the study overall: PBMCs were not sorted, which prevented a conclusive comparison of naive versus antigen-experienced cells.

This CDR3 is 13 amino acids long. Per the germline V gene, CDR1 is SEHNR and CDR2 is FQNEAQ (reference sequence). Trimming cost V 7 bases and J 3 bases; bases outside gene matches: 4. A sample-barcoded 5' primer and a J-beta primer mix were used in a second PCR of roughly 7 to 11 cycles. A 12-random-nucleotide template-switch adaptor tagged each cDNA molecule. TCRdb used MiXCR to reprocess the 5' RACE reads, holding one entry per CDR3 protein. In the table there are about 1.8 million distinct CDR3 sequences, 49% of which are singletons. In regard to this clonotype: The target antigen is unknown.

The chain joins TRBV7-9 to TRBJ2-5; 8 bases are shared with TRBD1. The receptor comes from a woman between 35 and 50 years old in good health. The sequenced sample consisted of blood. CDR3 in amino acids: CASTTDREETQYF. The CDR3 DNA sequence: TGTGCCAGCACCACGGACAGGGAAGAGACCCAGTACTTC.